This passage covers 6 T cell receptor beta chains from one sample sequenced in a study of OX40 agonist ivuxolimab in advanced cancers. The method behind the library was the immunoSEQ multiplex PCR assay. The clones in this table, taken by TCRdb from immuneACCESS, are in-frame only. Not every clone is retained; where verified, under half of the shortfall comes from an unresolved V gene, and the cause of the rest is unknown. The sample table records around 100,000 clones; over 75% of these occur just once. Approximately 0.31% of the sample is taken by the ten largest. Material: CD4+ or CD8+ T cells sorted from blood, obtained in a trial of the OX40 agonist ivuxolimab. The receptors here all came from an adult with an advanced solid tumor such as melanoma, head and neck, liver or kidney cancer.

Concerning this clone: The identical CDR3 is also encoded by other nucleotide sequences in the sample. The chain joins TRBV7-2 to TRBJ1-5; no clear D gene. Germline CDR1 reads SGHTA; CDR2 reads FQGNSA. V was trimmed by 0 bases and J by 3 bases, leaving 6 bases between them. There are 14 residues in the CDR3. CDR3 nucleotides: TGTGCCAGCAGCTTAGCCAGGTCCAATCAGCCCCAGCATTTT. This translates into CASSLARSNQPQHF.

The rearrangement uses TRBV5-4 and TRBJ2-7, with 9 bases aligning to TRBD1. The junction had 6 bases not matched to a gene; V was cut back by 2 bases and J by 9 bases. This CDR3 spans 13 amino acids. Germline V lookup: CDR1 SGHNT, CDR2 YYREEE (reference sequence). The CDR3 here is CASSFGQGIMQYF. The CDR3 DNA reads as TGTGCCAGCAGCTTTGGACAGGGGATTATGCAGTACTTC.

The rearrangement uses TRBV6-1 and TRBJ2-5; D is unclear. The CDR3 extends over 13 amino acids. The V gene lost 6 bases and the J gene lost 5 bases, with 13 bases spanning the gap. CDR1 and CDR2 (germline): MNHNS, SASEGT. CDR3 loop: CASRQVGQETQYF. As DNA, the CDR3 is TGTGCCAGCAGGCAGGTAGGCCAGGAGACCCAGTACTTC.

The rearrangement uses TRBV7-3 and TRBJ2-1; perhaps TRBD2 as D (7 bases). Trimming stripped 5 bases from V and 4 bases from J, with 15 bases between. This CDR3 spans 15 amino acids. CDR1 and CDR2 (germline): SGHTA, FQGTGA. CDR3 DNA sequence: TGTGCCAGCAGCCCAAGTGCGGGGGCGTACAATGAGCAGTTCTTC. This codes for CASSPSAGAYNEQFF.

The V gene is TRBV28, the J gene TRBJ2-1, with TRBD2 matching over 12 bases. Germline loops: CDR1 MDHEN, CDR2 SYDVKM. V trimming: 5 bases; J trimming: 4 bases; junction bases outside the gene matches: 3. The CDR3 loop spans 15 amino acids. This CDR3 is CASSRLAGGYNEQFF. DNA of the CDR3: TGTGCCAGCAGTCGCCTAGCGGGAGGGTACAATGAGCAGTTCTTC.

V and J are TRBV5-1 and TRBJ1-5; perhaps TRBD1 as D (6 bases). Deletions cut 0 bases from V and 6 bases from J, with 10 bases between. CDR1 is SGHRS, CDR2 YFSETQ, per germline. The CDR3 contains 14 residues. CDR3 sequence: CASSLGGQGQPQHF. CDR3 bases: TGCGCCAGCAGCTTGGGGGGGCAAGGTCAGCCCCAGCATTTT.